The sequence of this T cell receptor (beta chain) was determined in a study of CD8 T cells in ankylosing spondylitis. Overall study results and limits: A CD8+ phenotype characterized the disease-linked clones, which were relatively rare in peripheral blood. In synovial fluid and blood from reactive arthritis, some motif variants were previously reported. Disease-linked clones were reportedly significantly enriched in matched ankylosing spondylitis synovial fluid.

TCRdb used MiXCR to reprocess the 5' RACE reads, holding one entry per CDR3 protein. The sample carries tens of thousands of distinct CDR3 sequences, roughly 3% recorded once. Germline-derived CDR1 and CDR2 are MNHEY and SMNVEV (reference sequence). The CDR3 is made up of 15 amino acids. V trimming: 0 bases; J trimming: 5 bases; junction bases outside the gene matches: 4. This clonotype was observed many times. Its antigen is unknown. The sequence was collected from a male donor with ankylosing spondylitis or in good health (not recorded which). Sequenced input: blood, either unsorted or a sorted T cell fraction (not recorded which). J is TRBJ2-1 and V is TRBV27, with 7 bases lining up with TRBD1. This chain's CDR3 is CASSLSGQTHNEQFF. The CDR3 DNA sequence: TGTGCCAGCAGTTTATCGGGACAGACCCACAATGAGCAGTTCTTC.